These 2 T cell receptor beta chains originate from one sample sequenced in a study of CD8+CD57+ T cells in acquired aplastic anemia. CDR3 and TCR beta VDJ profiling relied on genomic DNA as the template. TCRdb itself ran the reads through MiXCR, one entry per CDR3 protein. The sample records 450,000 to 550,000 distinct CDR3 sequences, around a third being singletons. Those patients picked for sequencing had displayed CD8+CD57+ cell expansion on flow cytometry. The sample was sorted CD4+, CD8+, or CD8+CD57+ T cells (not recorded which) from PBMCs. The receptors here all came from a human donor with aplastic anemia.

The chain links TRBV19 to TRBJ2-5, with D maybe TRBD2 (6 bases). CDR1 and CDR2 (germline): LNHDA, SQIVND (reference sequence). Trimming took off 3 bases at V and 4 bases at J, with 12 bases between the two ends. The length of the CDR3 is 14 residues. The CDR3 DNA follows: TGTGCCAGTAGTATGGTCGGGGGTACAGAGACCCAGTACTTC. Protein sequence: CASSMVGGTETQYF.

The table lists this clonotype with a few counts. CDR3 DNA: TGTGCCACCACTAGCGGGCAGGGTGAAGCTTTCTTT. It encodes CATTSGQGEAFF. V usage is TRBV24-1 and J usage is TRBJ1-1; a weak D match, TRBD1 (5 bases). V lost 8 bases and J lost 7, with 13 bases in between. There are 12 residues in the CDR3. Germline-derived CDR1 and CDR2 are KGHDR and SFDVKD.